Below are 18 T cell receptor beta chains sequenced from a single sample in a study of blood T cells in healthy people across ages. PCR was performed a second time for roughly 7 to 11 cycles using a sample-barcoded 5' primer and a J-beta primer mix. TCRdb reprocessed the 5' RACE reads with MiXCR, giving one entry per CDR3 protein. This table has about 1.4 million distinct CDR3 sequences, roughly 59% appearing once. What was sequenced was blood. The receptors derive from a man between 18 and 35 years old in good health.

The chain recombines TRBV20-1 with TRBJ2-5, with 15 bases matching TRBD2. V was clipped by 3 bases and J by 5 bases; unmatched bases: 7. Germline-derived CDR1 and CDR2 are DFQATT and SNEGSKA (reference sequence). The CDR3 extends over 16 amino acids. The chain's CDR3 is CSARRGLAGGIETQYF. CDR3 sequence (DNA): TGCAGTGCTAGGCGGGGACTAGCGGGGGGAATTGAGACCCAGTACTTC.

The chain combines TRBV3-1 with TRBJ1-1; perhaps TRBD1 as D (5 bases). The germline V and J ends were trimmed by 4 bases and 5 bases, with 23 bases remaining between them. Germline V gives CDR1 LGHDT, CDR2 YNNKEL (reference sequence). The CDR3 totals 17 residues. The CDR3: CASSPGKWPGRGTEAFF. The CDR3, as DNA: TGTGCCAGCAGCCCCGGGAAGTGGCCGGGACGTGGGACTGAAGCTTTCTTT.

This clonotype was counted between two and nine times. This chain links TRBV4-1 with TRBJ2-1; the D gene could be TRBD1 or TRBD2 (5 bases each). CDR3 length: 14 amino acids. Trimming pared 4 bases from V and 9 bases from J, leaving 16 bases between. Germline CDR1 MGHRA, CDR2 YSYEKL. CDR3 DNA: TGCGCCAGCAGCCTATCACCTGGGGGTCTTGAGCAGTTCTTC. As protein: CASSLSPGGLEQFF.

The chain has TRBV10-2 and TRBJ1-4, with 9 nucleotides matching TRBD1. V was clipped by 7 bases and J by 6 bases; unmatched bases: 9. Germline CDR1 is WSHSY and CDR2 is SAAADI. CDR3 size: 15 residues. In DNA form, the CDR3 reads TGCGCCAGCAAAACTCCGGGACAGGGCCATGAAAAACTGTTTTTT. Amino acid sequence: CASKTPGQGHEKLFF.

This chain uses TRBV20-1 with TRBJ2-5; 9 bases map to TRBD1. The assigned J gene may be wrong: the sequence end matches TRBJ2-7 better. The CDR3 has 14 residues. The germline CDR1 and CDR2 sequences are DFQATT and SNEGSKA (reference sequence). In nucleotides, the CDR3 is TGCAGTGCTTGCTACCGGGACAGGGTCTACGAGCAGTACTTC. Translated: CSACYRDRVYEQYF.

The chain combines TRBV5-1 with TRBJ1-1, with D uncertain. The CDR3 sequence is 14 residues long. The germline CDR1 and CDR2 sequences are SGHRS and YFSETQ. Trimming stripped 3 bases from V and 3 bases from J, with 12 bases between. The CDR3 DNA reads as TGCGCCAGCAGCTCTCAACCTGGGGACACTGAAGCTTTCTTT. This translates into CASSSQPGDTEAFF.

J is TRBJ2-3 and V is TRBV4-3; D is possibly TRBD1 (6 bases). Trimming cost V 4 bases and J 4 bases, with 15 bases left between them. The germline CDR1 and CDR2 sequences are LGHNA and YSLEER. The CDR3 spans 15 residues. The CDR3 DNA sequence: TGCGCCAGCAGCCTCAGGACAGAAGTAGCAGATACGCAGTATTTT. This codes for CASSLRTEVADTQYF.

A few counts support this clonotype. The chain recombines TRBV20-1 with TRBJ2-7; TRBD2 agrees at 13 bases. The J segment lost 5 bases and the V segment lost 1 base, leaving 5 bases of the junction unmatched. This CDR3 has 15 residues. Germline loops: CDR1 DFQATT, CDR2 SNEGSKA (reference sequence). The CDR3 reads CSARGTSGRSHEQYF. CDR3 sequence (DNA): TGCAGTGCTAGAGGGACTAGCGGGAGATCCCACGAGCAGTACTTC.

For the CDR3, the DNA is TGCGCCAGCAGCCAAGCTCTAGCGGCCTCCTACAATGAGCAGTTCTTC. Residues: CASSQALAASYNEQFF. This chain links TRBV4-1 with TRBJ2-1; TRBD2 matches 7 bases. Unmatched junction bases numbered 3, after V lost 1 base and J lost 0 bases. CDR1 and CDR2 from the germline V gene are MGHRA and YSYEKL. CDR3 size: 16 residues.

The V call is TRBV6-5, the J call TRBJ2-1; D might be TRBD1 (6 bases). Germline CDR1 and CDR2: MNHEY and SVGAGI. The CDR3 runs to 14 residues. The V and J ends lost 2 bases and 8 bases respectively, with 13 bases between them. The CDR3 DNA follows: TGTGCCAGCAGTTACATCAGGGGAAATCATGAGCAGTTCTTC. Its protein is CASSYIRGNHEQFF.

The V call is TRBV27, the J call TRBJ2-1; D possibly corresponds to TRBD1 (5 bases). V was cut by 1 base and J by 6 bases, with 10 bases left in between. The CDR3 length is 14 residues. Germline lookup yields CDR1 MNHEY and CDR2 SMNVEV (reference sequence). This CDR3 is CASSLYQGSNEQFF. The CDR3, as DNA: TGTGCCAGCAGTTTATATCAGGGCTCCAATGAGCAGTTCTTC.

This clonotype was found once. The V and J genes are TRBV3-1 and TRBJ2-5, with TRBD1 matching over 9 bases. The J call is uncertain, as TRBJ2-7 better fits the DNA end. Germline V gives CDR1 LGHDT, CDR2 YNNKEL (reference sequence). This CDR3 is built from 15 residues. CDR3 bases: TGTGCCAGCAGCCAGGACTTCACAGGGGGCCACGAGCAGTACTTC. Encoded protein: CASSQDFTGGHEQYF.

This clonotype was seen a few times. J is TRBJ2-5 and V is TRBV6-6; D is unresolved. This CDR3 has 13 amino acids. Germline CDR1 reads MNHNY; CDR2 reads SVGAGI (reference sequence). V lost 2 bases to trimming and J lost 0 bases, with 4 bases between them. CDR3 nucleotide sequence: TGTGCCAGCAGTTACGTCTACCAAGAGACCCAGTACTTC. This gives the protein CASSYVYQETQYF.

The CDR3 DNA is TGTGCCACCAGCAGAGATCTGAGGGCGGGAGTTGAGCAGTTCTTC. This translates into CATSRDLRAGVEQFF. This chain links TRBV15 with TRBJ2-1, with 7 bases that match TRBD2. With 0 bases clipped from V and 9 bases from J, the junction kept 8 bases outside the gene matches. CDR1 and CDR2 from the germline V gene are LNHNV and YYDKDF (reference sequence). The CDR3 length is 15 residues.

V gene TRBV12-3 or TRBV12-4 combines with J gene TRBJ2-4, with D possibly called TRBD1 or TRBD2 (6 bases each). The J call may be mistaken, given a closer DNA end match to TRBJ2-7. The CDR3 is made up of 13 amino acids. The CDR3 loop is CASSFKEGVEQYF. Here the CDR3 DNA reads TGTGCCAGCAGTTTTAAGGAGGGGGTCGAGCAGTACTTC.

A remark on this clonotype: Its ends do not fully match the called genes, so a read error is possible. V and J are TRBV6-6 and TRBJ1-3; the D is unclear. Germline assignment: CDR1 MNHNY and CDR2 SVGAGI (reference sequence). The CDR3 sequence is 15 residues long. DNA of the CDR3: TGTGCGAGCAGTTTCTTCGACGGTGGAGGTGACACCATATATTTT. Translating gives CASSFFDGGGDTIYF.

The CDR3 protein is CASSVTAALGSGELFF. CDR3 in DNA: TGTGCCAGCAGCGTAACTGCAGCACTTGGGTCCGGGGAGCTGTTTTTT. The chain couples TRBV6-5 to TRBJ2-2, with D unresolved. The length of the CDR3 is 16 residues. Germline assignment: CDR1 MNHEY and CDR2 SVGAGI. V gave up 6 bases and J gave up 6 bases, with 20 bases separating them.

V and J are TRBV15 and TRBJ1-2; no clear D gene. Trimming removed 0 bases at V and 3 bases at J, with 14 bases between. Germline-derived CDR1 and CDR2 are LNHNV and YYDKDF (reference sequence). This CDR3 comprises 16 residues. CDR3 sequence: CATSRDRKGAYYGYTF. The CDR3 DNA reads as TGTGCCACCAGCAGAGATCGGAAAGGAGCCTACTATGGCTACACCTTC.